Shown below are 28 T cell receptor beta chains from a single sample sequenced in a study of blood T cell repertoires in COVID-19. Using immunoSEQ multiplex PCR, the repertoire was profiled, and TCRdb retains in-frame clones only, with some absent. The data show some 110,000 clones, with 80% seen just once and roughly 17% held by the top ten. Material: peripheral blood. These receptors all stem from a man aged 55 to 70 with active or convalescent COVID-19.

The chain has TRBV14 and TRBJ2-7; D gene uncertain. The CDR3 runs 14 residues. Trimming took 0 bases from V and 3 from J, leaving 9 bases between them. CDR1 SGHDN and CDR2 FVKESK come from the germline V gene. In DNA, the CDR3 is TGTGCCAGCAGCCAAGATCACAGTTTCTACGAGCAGTACTTC. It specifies CASSQDHSFYEQYF.

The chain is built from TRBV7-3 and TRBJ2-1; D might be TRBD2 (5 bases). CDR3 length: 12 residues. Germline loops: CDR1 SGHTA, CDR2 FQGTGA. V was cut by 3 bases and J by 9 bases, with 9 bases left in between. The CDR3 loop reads CASSFLSGEQFF. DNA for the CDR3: TGTGCCAGCAGCTTCCTAAGCGGTGAGCAGTTCTTC.

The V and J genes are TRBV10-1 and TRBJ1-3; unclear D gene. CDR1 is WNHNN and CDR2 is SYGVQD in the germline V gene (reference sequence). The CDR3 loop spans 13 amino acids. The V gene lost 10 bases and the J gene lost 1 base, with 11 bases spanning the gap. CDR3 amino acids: CATLSFSGNTIYF. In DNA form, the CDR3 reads TGCGCCACCTTGTCCTTTTCTGGAAACACCATATATTTT.

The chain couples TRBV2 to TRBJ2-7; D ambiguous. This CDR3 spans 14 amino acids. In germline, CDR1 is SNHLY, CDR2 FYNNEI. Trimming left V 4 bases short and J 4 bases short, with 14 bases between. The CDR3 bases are TGTGCCAGCAGTGTTTTGGCTAGGAGATACGAGCAGTACTTC. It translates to CASSVLARRYEQYF.

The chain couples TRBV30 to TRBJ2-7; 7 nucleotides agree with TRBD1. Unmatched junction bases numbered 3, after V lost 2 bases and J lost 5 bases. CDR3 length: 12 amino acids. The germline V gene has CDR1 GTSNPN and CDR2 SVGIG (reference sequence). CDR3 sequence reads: CAWSHQGDEQYF. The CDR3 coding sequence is TGTGCCTGGAGTCACCAGGGGGACGAGCAGTACTTC.

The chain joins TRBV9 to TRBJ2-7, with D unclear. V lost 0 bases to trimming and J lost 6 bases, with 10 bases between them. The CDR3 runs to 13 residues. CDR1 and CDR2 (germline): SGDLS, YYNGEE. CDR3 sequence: CASSVDSLSEQYF. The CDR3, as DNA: TGTGCCAGCAGCGTAGATTCACTATCCGAGCAGTACTTC.

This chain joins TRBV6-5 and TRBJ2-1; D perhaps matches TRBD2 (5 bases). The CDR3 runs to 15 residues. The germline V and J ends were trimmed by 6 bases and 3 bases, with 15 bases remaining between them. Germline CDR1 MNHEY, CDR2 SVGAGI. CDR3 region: CASSPGGSSYNEQFF. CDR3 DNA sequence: TGTGCCAGCAGCCCCGGAGGATCTAGCTACAATGAGCAGTTCTTC.

CDR3 coding DNA: TGTGCCAGCAGTACTAGTAAACGCGATCAGCCCCAGCATTTT. Its protein product is CASSTSKRDQPQHF. The chain combines TRBV6-2 or TRBV6-3 with TRBJ1-5; D unresolved. The CDR3 runs to 14 residues. Trimming stripped 5 bases from V and 5 bases from J, with 13 bases between. Germline V gene lookup returns CDR1 MNHEY and CDR2 SVGEGT.

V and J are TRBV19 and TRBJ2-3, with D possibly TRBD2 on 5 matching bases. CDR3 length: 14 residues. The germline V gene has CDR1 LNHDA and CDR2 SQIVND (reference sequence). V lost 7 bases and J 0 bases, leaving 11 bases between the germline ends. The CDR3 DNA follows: TGTGCCAGTAAGGACTTTTCTAGCACAGATACGCAGTATTTT. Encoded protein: CASKDFSSTDTQYF.

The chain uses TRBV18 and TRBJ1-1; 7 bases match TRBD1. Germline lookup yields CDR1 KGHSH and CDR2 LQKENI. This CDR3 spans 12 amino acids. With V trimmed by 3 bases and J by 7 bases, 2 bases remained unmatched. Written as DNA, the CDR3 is TGTGCCAGCTCACCGGGACAGAATGAAGCTTTCTTT. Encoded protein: CASSPGQNEAFF.

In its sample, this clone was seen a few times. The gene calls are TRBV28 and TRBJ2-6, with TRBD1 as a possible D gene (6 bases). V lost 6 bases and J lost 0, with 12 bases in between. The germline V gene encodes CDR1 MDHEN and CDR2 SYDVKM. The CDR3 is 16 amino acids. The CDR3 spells CASSSTGYSGANVLTF. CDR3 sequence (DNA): TGTGCCAGCAGCTCGACAGGATACTCTGGGGCCAACGTCCTGACTTTC.

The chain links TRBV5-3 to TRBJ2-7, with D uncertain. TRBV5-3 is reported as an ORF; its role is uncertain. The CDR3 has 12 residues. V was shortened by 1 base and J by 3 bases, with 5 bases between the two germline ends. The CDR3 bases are TGTGCCAGAAGCTTGACGGGCTACGAGCAGTACTTC. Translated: CARSLTGYEQYF.

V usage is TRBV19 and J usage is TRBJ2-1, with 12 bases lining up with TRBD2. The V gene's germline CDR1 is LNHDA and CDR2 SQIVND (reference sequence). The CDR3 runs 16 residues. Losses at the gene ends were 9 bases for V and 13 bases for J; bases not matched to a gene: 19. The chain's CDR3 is CASSARGLTSGSFQFF. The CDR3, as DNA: TGTGCCAGCTCCGCACGGGGACTGACTAGCGGGAGTTTCCAGTTCTTC.

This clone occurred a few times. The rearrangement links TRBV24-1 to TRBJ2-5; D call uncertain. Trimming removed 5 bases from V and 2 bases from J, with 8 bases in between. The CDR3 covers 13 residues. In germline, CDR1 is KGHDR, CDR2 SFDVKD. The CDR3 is CATSGGSQETQYF. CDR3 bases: TGTGCCACCAGTGGAGGTTCGCAAGAGACCCAGTACTTC.

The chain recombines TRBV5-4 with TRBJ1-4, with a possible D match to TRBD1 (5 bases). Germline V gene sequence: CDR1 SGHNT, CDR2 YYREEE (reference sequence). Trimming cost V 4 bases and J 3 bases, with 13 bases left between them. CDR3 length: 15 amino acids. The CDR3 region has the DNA TGTGCCAGCAGCGACAGAAAGTCGTCTAATGAAAAACTGTTTTTT. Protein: CASSDRKSSNEKLFF.

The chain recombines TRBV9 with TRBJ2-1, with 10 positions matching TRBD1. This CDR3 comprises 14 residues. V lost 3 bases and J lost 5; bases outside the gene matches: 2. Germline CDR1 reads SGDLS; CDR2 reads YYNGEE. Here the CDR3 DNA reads TGTGCCAGCAGCGCGGGACAGGGGAACAATGAGCAGTTCTTC. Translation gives CASSAGQGNNEQFF.

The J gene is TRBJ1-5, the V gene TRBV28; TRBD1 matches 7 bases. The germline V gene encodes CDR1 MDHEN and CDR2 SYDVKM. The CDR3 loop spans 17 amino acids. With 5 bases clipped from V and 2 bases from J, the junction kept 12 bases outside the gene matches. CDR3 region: CASSRHRGTRGNQPQHF. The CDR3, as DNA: TGTGCCAGCAGTCGGCACAGGGGAACTCGGGGCAATCAGCCCCAGCATTTT. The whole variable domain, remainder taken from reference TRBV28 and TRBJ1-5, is DVKVTQSSRYLVKRTGEKVFLECVQDMDHENMFWYRQDPGLGLRLIYFSYDVKMKEKGDIPEGYSVSREKKERFSLILESASTNQTSMYLCASSRHRGTRGNQPQHFGDGTRLSIL.

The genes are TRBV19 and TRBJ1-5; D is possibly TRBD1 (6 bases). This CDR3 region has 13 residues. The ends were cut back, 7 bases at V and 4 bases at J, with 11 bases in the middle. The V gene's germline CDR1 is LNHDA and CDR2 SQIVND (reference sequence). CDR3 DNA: TGTGCCAGTACCCGGGACACTAATCAGCCCCAGCATTTT. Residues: CASTRDTNQPQHF.

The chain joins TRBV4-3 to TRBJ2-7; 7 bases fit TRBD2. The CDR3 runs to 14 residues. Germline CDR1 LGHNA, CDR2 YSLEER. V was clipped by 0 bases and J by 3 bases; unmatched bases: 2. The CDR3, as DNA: TGCGCCAGCAGCCAAGATGGGGGGGACTACGAGCAGTACTTC. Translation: CASSQDGGDYEQYF.

The CDR3 loop is CASSSRRGLTDTQYF. The CDR3 coding sequence is TGTGCCAGCAGCTCACGGCGGGGCCTCACAGATACGCAGTATTTT. The V gene is TRBV11-3, the J gene TRBJ2-3; D is perhaps TRBD2 (6 bases). V dropped 4 bases and J dropped 2 bases, with 13 bases sitting between them. CDR1 is SGHNT, CDR2 YENEEA, per germline. CDR3 size: 15 residues.

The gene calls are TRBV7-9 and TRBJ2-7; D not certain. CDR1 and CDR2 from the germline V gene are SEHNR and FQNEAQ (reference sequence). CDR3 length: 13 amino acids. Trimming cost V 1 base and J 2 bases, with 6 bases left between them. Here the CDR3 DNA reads TGTGCCAGCAGCTTAGACAGCACCTACGAGCAGTACTTC. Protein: CASSLDSTYEQYF.

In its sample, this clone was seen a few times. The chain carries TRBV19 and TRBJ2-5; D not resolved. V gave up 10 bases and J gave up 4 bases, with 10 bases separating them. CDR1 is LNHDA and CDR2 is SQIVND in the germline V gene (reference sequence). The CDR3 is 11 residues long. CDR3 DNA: TGTGCCACTCAAATGAGAGAGACCCAGTACTTC. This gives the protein CATQMRETQYF.

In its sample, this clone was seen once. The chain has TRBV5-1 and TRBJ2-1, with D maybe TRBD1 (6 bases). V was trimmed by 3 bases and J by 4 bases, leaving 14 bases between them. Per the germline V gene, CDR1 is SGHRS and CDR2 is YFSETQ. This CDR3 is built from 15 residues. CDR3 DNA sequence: TGCGCCAGCAGCTCGACGGTGAGGGGGTACAATGAGCAGTTCTTC. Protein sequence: CASSSTVRGYNEQFF.

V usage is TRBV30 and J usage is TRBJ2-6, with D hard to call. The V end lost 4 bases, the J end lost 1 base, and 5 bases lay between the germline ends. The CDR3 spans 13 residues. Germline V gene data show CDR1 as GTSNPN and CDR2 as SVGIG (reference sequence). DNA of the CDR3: TGTGCCTGGAAGCCATCTGGGGCCAACGTCCTGACTTTC. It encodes CAWKPSGANVLTF.

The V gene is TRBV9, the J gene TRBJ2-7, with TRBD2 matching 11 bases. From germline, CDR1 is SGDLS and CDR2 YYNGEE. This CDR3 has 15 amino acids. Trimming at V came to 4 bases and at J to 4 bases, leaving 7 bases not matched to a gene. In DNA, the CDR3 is TGTGCCAGCAGCCCCGGGGGACTAGCGGAATACGAGCAGTACTTC. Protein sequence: CASSPGGLAEYEQYF.

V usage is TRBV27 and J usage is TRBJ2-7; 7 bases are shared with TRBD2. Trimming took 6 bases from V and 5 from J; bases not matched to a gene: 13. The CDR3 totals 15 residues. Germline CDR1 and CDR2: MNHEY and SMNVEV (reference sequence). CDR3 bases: TGTGCCAGCAGCCTTCGTCGGGGGGAAGAAAACGAGCAGTACTTC. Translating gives CASSLRRGEENEQYF.

The CDR3 DNA sequence: TGCGCCAGCAGCCAAGCAACCGGGTCCGAGCAGTACTTC. This encodes CASSQATGSEQYF. The chain uses TRBV4-3 and TRBJ2-7, with no clear D. Trimming shortened V by 1 base and J by 6 bases, and 10 bases separated the two germline ends. The germline CDR1 and CDR2 sequences are LGHNA and YSLEER. This CDR3 is 13 amino acids long.

The CDR3 region is CASSPLAGGSNEQFF. DNA for the CDR3: TGTGCCAGCAGCCCTCTAGCGGGAGGGTCCAATGAGCAGTTCTTC. V gene TRBV2 combines with J gene TRBJ2-1, with 12 bases matching TRBD2. The length of the CDR3 is 15 residues. The junction had 6 bases not matched to a gene; V was cut back by 6 bases and J by 6 bases. The V gene's germline CDR1 is SNHLY and CDR2 FYNNEI.